A selection of T cell receptor beta chains follows, all from one sample in a study of control samples from healthy donors and cancer patients. Assay: immunoSEQ multiplex PCR; the TCRdb copy retains only in-frame clones and omits some. The table lists 150,000 to 200,000 clones, 90% of them singletons, with approximately 1.4% in the top ten. Specimen: blood. Source of these receptors: a woman aged 50 to 60 in good health. Each CDR3 is given with its conserved first and last residue. Each record gives: V gene, J gene, D gene, clone size, CDR3 protein, CDR3 DNA. A D gene is named only where the DNA matches it firmly. Clone size is stated in some rows and not others, as once, few, many or a class when expanded.

V: TRBV6-5; J: TRBJ1-2; D: .; size: .; CDR3: CASNQQVNYGYTF; DNA: TGTGCCAGCAACCAACAAGTCAACTATGGCTACACCTTC
V: TRBV4-1; J: TRBJ2-7; D: TRBD2; size: .; CDR3: CASSHGLASYEQYF; DNA: TGCGCCAGCAGCCACGGACTAGCGAGCTACGAGCAGTACTTC
V: TRBV27; J: TRBJ2-3; D: .; size: .; CDR3: CASSRVTDTQYF; DNA: TGTGCCAGCAGCCGAGTCACAGATACGCAGTATTTT
V: TRBV9; J: TRBJ1-4; D: .; size: .; CDR3: CASSVGTTRSEKLFF; DNA: TGTGCCAGCAGCGTAGGGACAACTAGGAGTGAAAAACTGTTTTTT
V: TRBV6-4; J: TRBJ2-2; D: .; size: .; CDR3: CASSGLGSGELFF; DNA: TGTGCCAGCAGTGGTCTGGGATCCGGGGAGCTGTTTTTT
V: TRBV4-2; J: TRBJ1-2; D: .; size: few; CDR3: CASSQESNGGYGYTF; DNA: TGTGCCAGCAGCCAAGAAAGTAACGGGGGTTATGGCTACACCTTC
V: TRBV7-3; J: TRBJ2-7; D: .; size: .; CDR3: CASSRGGESSYEQYF; DNA: TGTGCCAGCAGCCGAGGTGGGGAGAGCTCCTACGAGCAGTACTTC
V: TRBV7-8; J: TRBJ1-5; D: .; size: once; CDR3: CASSPGHNNQPQHF; DNA: TGTGCCAGCAGCCCTGGCCATAACAATCAGCCCCAGCATTTT
V: TRBV5-6; J: TRBJ2-3; D: .; size: .; CDR3: CASSPSAASRDTQYF; DNA: TGTGCCAGCAGCCCCTCCGCCGCATCGAGAGATACGCAGTATTTT
V: TRBV25-1; J: TRBJ1-3; D: .; size: .; CDR3: CASSEMQGGNTIYF; DNA: TGTGCCAGCAGTGAAATGCAGGGTGGAAACACCATATATTTT
V: TRBV7-2; J: TRBJ2-5; D: TRBD2; size: .; CDR3: CASRLGSGGYQETQYF; DNA: TGTGCCAGCCGTTTAGGAAGCGGGGGGTACCAAGAGACCCAGTACTTC
V: TRBV19; J: TRBJ1-1; D: .; size: .; CDR3: CASSMRPQTDSDTEAFF; DNA: TGTGCCAGTAGTATGCGGCCTCAGACAGACTCCGACACTGAAGCTTTCTTT
V: TRBV11-3; J: TRBJ2-1; D: .; size: .; CDR3: CASSSQGGPRNEQFF; DNA: TGTGCCAGCAGCTCCCAGGGGGGGCCCCGGAATGAGCAGTTCTTC
V: TRBV28; J: TRBJ2-7; D: .; size: .; CDR3: CASGIDSSYEQYF; DNA: TGTGCCAGCGGAATAGACAGCTCCTACGAGCAGTACTTC